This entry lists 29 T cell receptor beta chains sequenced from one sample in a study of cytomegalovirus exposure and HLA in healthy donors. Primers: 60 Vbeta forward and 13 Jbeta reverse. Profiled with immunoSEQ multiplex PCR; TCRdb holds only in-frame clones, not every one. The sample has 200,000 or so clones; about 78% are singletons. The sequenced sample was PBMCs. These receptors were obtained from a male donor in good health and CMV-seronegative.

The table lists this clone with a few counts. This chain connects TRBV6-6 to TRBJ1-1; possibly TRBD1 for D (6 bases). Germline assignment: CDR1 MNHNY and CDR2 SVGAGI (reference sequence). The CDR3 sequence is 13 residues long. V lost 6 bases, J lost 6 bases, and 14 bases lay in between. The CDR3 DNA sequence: TGTGCCAGCAGCCAAACAGGGCCGGCTGAAGCTTTCTTT. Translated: CASSQTGPAEAFF.

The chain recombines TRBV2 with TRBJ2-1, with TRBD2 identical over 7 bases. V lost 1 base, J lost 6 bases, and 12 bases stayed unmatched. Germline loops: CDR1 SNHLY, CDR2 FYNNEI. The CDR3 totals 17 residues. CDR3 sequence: CASSEGEGGLTSNEQFF. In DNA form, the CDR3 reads TGTGCCAGCAGTGAAGGGGAGGGAGGTCTCACCTCCAATGAGCAGTTCTTC.

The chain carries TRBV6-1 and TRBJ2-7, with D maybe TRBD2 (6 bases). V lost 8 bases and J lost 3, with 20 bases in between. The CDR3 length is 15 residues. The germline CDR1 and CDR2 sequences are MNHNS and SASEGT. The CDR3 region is CASGPTGVKLYEQYF. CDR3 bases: TGTGCCAGCGGCCCGACGGGGGTAAAACTCTACGAGCAGTACTTC.

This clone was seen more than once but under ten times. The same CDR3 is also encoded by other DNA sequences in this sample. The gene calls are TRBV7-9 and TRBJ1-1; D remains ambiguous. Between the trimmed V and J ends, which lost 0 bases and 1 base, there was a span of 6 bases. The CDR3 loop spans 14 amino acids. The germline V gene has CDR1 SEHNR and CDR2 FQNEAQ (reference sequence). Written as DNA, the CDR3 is TGTGCCAGCAGCTTAGCGGGCAGGAACACTGAAGCTTTCTTT. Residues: CASSLAGRNTEAFF.

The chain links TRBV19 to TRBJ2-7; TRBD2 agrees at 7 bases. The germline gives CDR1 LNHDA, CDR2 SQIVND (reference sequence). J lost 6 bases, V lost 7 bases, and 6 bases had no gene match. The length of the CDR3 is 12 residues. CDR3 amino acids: CASTHGGTEQYF. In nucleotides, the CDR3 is TGTGCCAGTACCCACGGGGGGACCGAGCAGTACTTC.

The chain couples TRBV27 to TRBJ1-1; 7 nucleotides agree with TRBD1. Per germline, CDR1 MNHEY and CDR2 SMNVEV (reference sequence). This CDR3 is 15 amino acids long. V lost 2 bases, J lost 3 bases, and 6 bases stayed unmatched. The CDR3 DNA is TGTGCCAGCAGTTTAACAGGGGATCTGGACACTGAAGCTTTCTTT. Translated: CASSLTGDLDTEAFF.

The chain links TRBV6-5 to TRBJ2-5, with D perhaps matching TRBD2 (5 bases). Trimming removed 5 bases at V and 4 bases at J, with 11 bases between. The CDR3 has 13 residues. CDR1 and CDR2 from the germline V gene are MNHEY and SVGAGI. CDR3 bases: TGTGCCAGCAGTCTAGGGAGCCGAGAGACCCAGTACTTC. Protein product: CASSLGSRETQYF.

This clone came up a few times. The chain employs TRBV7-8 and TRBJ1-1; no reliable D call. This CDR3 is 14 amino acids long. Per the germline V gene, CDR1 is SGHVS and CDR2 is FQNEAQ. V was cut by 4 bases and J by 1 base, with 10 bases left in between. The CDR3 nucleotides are TGTGCCAGCAGCTCCCCCGTCCCGAACACTGAAGCTTTCTTT. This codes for CASSSPVPNTEAFF.

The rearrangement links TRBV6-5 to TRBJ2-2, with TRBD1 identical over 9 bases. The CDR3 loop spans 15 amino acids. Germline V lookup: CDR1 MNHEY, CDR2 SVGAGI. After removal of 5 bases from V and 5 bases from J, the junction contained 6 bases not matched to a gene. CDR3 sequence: CASSRTGEGTGELFF. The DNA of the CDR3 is TGTGCCAGCAGTCGGACAGGGGAAGGGACCGGGGAGCTGTTTTTT.

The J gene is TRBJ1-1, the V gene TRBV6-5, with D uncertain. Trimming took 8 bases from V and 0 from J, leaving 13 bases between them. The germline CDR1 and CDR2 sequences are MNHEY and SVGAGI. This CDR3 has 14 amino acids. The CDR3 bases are TGTGCCAGCCCTCCAGACTCAATGAACACTGAAGCTTTCTTT. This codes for CASPPDSMNTEAFF.

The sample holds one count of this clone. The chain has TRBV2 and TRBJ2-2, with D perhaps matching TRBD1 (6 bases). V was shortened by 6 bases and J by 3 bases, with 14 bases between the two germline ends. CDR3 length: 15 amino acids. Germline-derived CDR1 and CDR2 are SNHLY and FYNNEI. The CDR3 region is CASRKQGFDTGELFF. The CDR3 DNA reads TGTGCCAGCAGAAAACAGGGTTTTGACACCGGGGAGCTGTTTTTT.

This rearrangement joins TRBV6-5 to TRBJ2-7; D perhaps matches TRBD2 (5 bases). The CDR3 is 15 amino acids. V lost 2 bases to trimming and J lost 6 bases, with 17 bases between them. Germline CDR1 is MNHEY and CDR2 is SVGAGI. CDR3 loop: CASSYRLKGPGEQYF. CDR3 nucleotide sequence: TGTGCCAGCAGTTACAGACTAAAAGGTCCGGGCGAGCAGTACTTC.

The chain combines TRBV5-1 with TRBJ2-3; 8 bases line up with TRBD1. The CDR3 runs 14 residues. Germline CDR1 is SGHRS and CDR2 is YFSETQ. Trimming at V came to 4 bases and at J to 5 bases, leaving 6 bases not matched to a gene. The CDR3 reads CASSPGTGRDTQYF. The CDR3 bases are TGCGCCAGCAGCCCCGGGACAGGCAGAGATACGCAGTATTTT. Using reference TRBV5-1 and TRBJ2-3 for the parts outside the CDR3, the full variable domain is KAGVTQTPRYLIKTRGQQVTLSCSPISGHRSVSWYQQTPGQGLQFLFEYFSETQRNKGNFPGRFSGRQFSNSRSEMNVSTLELGDSALYLCASSPGTGRDTQYFGPGTRLTVL.

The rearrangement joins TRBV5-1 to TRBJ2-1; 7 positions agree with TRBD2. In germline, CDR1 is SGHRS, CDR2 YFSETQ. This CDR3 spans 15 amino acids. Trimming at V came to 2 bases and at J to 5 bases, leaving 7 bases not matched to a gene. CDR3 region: CASSFGGGENNEQFF. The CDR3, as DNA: TGCGCCAGCAGCTTTGGGGGAGGGGAGAACAATGAGCAGTTCTTC.

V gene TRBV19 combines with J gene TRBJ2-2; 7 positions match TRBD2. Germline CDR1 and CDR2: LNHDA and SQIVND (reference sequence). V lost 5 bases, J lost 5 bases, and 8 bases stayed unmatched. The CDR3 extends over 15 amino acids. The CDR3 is CASSEGGSWTGELFF. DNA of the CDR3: TGTGCCAGTAGTGAAGGCGGGAGTTGGACCGGGGAGCTGTTTTTT. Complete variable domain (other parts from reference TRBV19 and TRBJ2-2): DGGITQSPKYLFRKEGQNVTLSCEQNLNHDAMYWYRQDPGQGLRLIYYSQIVNDFQKGDIAEGYSVSREKKESFPLTVTSAQKNPTAFYLCASSEGGSWTGELFFGEGSRLTVL.

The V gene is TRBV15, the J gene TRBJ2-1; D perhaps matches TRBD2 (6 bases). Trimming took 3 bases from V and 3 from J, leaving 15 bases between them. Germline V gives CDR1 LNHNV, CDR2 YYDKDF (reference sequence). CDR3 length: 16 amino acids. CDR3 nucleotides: TGTGCCACCAGCAGGGCTCCTAGCGATCTCTACAATGAGCAGTTCTTC. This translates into CATSRAPSDLYNEQFF.

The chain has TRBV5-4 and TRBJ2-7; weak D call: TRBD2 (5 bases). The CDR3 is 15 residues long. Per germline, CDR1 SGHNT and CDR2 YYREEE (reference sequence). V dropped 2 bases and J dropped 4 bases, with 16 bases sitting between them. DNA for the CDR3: TGTGCCAGCAGCTTCCGTCAGAGGGATGCGTACGAGCAGTACTTC. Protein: CASSFRQRDAYEQYF.

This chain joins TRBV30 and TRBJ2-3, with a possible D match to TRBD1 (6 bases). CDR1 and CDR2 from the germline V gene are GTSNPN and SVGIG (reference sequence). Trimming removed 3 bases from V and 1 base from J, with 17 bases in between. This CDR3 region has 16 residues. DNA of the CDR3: TGTGCCTGGAGCGCAGGGCAGGGGTTGGGCACAGATACGCAGTATTTT. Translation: CAWSAGQGLGTDTQYF.

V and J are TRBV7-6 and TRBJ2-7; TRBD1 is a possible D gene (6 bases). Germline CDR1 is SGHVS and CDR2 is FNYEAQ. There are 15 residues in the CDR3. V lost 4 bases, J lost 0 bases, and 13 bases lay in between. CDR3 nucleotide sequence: TGTGCCAGCAGCTCACAGGGTATTAGCTCCTACGAGCAGTACTTC. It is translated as CASSSQGISSYEQYF.

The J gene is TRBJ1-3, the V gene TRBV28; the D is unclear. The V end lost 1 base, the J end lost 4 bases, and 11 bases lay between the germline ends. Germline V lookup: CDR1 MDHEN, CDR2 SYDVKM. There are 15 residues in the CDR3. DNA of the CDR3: TGTGCCAGCAGTTTATTTGGAGGGTCCGGAAACACCATATATTTT. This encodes CASSLFGGSGNTIYF.

The chain's CDR3 is CASTWTGLRSEQFF. CDR3 in DNA: TGTGCCAGTACCTGGACAGGGCTTAGGAGTGAGCAGTTCTTC. V and J are TRBV19 and TRBJ2-1; 8 bases align to TRBD1. CDR1 and CDR2 (germline): LNHDA, SQIVND (reference sequence). The CDR3 is 14 amino acids. J gave up 9 bases and V 7 bases, and 11 bases lay outside the gene matches.

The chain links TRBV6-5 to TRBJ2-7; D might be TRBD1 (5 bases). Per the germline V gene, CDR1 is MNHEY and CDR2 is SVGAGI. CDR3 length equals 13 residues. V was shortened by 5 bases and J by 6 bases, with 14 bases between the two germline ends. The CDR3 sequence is CASSETRVGEQYF. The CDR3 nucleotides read TGTGCCAGCAGTGAAACCAGGGTGGGCGAGCAGTACTTC.

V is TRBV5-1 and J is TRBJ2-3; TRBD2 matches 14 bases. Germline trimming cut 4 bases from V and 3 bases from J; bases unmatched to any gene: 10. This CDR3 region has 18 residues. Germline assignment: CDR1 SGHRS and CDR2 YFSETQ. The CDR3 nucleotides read TGCGCCAGCAGCCCGCTGGGGGGGACTAGCGGGAGTACAGATACGCAGTATTTT. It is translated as CASSPLGGTSGSTDTQYF.

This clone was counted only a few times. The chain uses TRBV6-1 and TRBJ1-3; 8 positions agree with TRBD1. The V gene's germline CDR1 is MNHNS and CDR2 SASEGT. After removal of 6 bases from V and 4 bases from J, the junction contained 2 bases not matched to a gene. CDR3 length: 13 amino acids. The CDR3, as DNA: TGTGCCAGCAGCAGGGGGCTCGGAAACACCATATATTTT. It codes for CASSRGLGNTIYF.

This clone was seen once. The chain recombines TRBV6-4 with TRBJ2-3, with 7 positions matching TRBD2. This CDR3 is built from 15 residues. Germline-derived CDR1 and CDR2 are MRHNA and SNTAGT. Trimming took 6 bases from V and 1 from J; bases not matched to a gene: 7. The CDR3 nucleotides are TGTGCCAGCAGCTTGCTAGCGGCCGGCACAGATACGCAGTATTTT. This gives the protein CASSLLAAGTDTQYF.

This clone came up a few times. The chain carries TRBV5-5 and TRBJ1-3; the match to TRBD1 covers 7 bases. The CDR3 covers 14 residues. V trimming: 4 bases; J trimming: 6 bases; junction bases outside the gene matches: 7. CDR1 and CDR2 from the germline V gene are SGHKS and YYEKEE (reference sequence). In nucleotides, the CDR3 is TGTGCCAGCAGCCTGTCGACAGGGCCAAACACCATATATTTT. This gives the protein CASSLSTGPNTIYF.

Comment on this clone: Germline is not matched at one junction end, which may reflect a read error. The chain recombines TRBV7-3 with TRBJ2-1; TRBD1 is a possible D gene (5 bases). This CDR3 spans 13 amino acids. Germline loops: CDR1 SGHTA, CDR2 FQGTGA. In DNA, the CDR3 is TGTGCCAGCAGCTTAAATTTCCAGGGCCCTTTGATCTTC. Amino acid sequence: CASSLNFQGPLIF.

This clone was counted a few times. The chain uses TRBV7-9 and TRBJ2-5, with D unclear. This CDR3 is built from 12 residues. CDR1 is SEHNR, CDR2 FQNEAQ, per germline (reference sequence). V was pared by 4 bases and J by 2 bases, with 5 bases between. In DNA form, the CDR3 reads TGTGCCAGCAGCTACTGGCAAGAGACCCAGTACTTC. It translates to CASSYWQETQYF.

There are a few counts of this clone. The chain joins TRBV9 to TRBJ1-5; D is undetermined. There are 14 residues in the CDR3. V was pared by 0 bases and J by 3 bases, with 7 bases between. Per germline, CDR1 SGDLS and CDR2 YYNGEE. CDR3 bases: TGTGCCAGCAGCGTAGATGACAACAATCAGCCCCAGCATTTT. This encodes CASSVDDNNQPQHF.